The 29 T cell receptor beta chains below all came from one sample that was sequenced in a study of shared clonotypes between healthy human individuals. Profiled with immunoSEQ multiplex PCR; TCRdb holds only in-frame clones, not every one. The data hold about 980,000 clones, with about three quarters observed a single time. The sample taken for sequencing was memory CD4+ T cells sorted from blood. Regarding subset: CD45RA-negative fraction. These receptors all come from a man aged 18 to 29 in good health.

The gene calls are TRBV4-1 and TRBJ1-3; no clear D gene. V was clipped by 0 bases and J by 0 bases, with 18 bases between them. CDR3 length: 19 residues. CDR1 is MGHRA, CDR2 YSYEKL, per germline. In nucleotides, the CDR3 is TGCGCCAGCAGCCAAGATAAACAGAATATTCCACGCTCTGGAAACACCATATATTTT. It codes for CASSQDKQNIPRSGNTIYF.

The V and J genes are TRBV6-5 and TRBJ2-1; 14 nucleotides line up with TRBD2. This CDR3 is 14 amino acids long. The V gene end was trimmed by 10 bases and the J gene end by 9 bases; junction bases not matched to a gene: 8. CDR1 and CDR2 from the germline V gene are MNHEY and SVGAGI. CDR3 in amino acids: CATSPGLAGVEQFF. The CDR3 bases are TGTGCCACCTCTCCGGGACTAGCGGGAGTTGAGCAGTTCTTC.

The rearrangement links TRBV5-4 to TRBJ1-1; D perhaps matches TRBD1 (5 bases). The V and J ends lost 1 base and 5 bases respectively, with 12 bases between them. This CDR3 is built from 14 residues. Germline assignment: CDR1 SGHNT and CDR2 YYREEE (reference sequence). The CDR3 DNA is TGTGCCAGCAGCTTGCGACAGTCGGGGACTGAAGCTTTCTTT. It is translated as CASSLRQSGTEAFF.

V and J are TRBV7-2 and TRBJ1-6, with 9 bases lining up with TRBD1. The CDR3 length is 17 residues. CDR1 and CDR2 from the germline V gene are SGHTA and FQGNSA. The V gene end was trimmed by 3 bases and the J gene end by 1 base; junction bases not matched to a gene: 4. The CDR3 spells CASSLGQGGSYNSPLHF. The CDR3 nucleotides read TGTGCCAGCAGCTTGGGACAGGGAGGGTCCTATAATTCACCCCTCCACTTT.

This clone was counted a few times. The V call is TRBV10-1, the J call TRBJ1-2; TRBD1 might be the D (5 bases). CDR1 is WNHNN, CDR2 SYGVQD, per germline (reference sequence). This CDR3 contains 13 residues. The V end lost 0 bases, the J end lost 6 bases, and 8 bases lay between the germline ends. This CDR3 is CASSESSGHGYTF. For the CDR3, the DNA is TGCGCCAGCAGTGAGTCCTCGGGGCATGGCTACACCTTC.

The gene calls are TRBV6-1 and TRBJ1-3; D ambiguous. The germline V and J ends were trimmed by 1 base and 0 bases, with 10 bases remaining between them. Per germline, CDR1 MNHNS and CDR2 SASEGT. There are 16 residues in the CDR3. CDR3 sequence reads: CASSEGSHISGNTIYF. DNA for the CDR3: TGTGCCAGCAGTGAAGGGTCCCACATCTCTGGAAACACCATATATTTT.

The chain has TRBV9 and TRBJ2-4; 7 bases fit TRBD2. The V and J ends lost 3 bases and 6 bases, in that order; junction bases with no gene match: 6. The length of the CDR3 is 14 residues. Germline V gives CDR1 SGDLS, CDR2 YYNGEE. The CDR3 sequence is CASSEAGGGNIQYF. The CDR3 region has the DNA TGTGCCAGCAGCGAAGCGGGCGGGGGAAACATTCAGTACTTC.

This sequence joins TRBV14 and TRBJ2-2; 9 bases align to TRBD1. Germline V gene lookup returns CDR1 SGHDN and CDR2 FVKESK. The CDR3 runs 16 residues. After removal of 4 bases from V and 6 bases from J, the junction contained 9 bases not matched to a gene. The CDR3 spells CASSRAGTGSAGELFF. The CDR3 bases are TGTGCCAGCAGCCGCGCCGGGACAGGGTCGGCCGGGGAGCTGTTTTTT.

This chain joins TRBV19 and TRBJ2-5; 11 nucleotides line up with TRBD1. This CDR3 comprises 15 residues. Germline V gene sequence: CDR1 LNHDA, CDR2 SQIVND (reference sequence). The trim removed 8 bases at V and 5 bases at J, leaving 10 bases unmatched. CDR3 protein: CASAGTGGPLETQYF. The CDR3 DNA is TGTGCCAGTGCCGGGACAGGGGGTCCTTTGGAGACCCAGTACTTC.

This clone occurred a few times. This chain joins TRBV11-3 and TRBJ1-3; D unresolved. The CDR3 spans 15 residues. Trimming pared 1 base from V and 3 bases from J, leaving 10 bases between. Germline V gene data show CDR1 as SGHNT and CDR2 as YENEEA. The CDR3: CASSLGSGIGNTIYF. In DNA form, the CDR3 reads TGTGCCAGCAGCTTAGGATCCGGGATTGGAAACACCATATATTTT.

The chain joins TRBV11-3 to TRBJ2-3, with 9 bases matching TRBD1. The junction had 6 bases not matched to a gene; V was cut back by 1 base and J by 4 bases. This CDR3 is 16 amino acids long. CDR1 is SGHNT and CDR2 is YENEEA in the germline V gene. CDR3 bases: TGTGCCAGCAGCTTAGGGGACAGGGAACGGGCAGATACGCAGTATTTT. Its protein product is CASSLGDRERADTQYF.

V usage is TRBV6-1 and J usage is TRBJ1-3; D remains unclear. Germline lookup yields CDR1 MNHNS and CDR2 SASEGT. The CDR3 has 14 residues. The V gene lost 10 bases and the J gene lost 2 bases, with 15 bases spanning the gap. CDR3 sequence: CATQTSSAGNTIYF. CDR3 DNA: TGTGCCACACAAACAAGTTCGGCTGGAAACACCATATATTTT.

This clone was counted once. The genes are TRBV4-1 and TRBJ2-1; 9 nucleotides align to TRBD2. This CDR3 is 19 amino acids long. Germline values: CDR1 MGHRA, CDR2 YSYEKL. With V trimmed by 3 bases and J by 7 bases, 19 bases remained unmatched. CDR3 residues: CASSQDGGAGGPPRNEQFF. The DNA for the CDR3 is TGCGCCAGCAGCCAGGATGGTGGGGCGGGAGGGCCCCCTCGGAATGAGCAGTTCTTC.

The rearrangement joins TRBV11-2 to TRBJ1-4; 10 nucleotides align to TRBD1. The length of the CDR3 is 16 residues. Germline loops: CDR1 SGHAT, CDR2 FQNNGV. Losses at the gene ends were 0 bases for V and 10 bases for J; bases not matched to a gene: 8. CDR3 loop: CASSLDPGTGDGKLFF. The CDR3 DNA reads TGTGCCAGCAGCTTAGATCCCGGGACAGGGGACGGAAAACTGTTTTTT.

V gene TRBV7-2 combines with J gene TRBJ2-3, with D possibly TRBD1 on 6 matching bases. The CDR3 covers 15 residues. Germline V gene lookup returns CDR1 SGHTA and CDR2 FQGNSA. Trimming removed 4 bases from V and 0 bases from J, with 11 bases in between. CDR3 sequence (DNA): TGTGCCAGCAGCTCATACCAGGGGAGCACAGATACGCAGTATTTT. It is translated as CASSSYQGSTDTQYF.

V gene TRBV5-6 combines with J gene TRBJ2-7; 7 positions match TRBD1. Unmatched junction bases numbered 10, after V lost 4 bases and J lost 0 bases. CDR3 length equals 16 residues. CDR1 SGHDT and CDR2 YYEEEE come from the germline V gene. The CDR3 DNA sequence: TGTGCCAGCAGCCTCGACAGGGCGCTTTACTCCTACGAGCAGTACTTC. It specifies CASSLDRALYSYEQYF.

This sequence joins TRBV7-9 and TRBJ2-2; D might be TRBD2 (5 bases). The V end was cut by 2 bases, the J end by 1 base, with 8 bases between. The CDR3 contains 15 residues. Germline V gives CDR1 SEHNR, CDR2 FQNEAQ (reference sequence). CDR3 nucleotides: TGTGCCAGCAGCTTAAAGCGGAGGAACACCGGGGAGCTGTTTTTT. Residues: CASSLKRRNTGELFF. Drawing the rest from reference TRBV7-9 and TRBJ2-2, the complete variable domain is DTGVSQNPRHKITKRGQNVTFRCDPISEHNRLYWYRQTLGQGPEFLTYFQNEAQLEKSRLLSDRFSAERPKGSFSTLEIQRTEQGDSAMYLCASSLKRRNTGELFFGEGSRLTVL.

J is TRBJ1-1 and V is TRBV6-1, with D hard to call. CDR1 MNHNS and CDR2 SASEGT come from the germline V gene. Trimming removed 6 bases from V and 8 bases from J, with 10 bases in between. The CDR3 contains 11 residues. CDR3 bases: TGTGCCAGCAGCGCTCTAAGGGAAGCTTTCTTT. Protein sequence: CASSALREAFF.

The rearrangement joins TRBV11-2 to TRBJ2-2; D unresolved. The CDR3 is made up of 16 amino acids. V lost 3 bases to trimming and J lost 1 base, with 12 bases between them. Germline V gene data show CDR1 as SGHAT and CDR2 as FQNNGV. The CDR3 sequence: CASSFSLRGNTGELFF. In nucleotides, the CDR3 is TGTGCCAGCAGCTTTTCCTTGAGAGGGAACACCGGGGAGCTGTTTTTT. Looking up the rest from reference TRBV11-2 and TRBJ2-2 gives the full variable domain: EAGVAQSPRYKIIEKRQSVAFWCNPISGHATLYWYQQILGQGPKLLIQFQNNGVVDDSQLPKDRFSAERLKGVDSTLKIQPAKLEDSAVYLCASSFSLRGNTGELFFGEGSRLTVL.

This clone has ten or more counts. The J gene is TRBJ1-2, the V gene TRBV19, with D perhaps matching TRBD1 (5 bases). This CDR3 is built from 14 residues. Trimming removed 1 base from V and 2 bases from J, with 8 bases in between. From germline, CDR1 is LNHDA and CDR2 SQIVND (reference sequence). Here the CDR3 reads CASSIGRDNYGYTF. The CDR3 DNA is TGTGCCAGTAGTATAGGTCGGGACAACTATGGCTACACCTTC.

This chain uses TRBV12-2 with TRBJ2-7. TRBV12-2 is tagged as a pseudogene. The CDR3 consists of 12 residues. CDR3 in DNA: TGTGCAAGCCCTCGGGCCCTCTACGAGCAGTACTTC. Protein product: CASPRALYEQYF.

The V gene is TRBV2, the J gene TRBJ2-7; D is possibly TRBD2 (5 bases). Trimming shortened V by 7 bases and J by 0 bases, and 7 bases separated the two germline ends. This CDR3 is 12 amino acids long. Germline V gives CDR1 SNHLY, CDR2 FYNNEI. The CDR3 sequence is CASNGDSYEQYF. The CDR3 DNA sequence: TGTGCCAGCAACGGGGACTCCTACGAGCAGTACTTC.

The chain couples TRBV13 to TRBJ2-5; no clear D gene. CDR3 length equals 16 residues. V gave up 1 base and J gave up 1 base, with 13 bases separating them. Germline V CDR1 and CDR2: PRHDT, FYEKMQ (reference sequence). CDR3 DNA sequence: TGTGCCAGCAGCTTAGTAGCCGGCGGATTCCAAGAGACCCAGTACTTC. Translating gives CASSLVAGGFQETQYF.

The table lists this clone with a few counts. In DNA form, the CDR3 reads TGTGCCAGCAGCCCGTACGGGCCAACGAACACCGGGGAGCTGTTTTTT. Protein product: CASSPYGPTNTGELFF. The chain combines TRBV14 with TRBJ2-2; D unresolved. Germline V gives CDR1 SGHDN, CDR2 FVKESK. V lost 4 bases, J lost 0 bases, and 12 bases lay in between. The CDR3 has 16 amino acids.

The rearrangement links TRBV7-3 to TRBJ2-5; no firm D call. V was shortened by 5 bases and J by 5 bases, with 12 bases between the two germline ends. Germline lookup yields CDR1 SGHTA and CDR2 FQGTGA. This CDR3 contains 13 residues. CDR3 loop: CASSRSTGETQYF. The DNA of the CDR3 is TGTGCCAGCAGCCGCTCGACCGGGGAGACCCAGTACTTC.

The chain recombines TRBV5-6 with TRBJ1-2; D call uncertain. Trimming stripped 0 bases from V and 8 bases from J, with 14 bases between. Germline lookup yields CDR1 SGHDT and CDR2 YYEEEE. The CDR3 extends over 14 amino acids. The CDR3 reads CASSLVWGWEGYTF. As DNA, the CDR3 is TGTGCCAGCAGCTTGGTGTGGGGTTGGGAAGGCTACACCTTC. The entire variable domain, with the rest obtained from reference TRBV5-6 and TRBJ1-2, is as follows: DAGVTQSPTHLIKTRGQQVTLRCSPKSGHDTVSWYQQALGQGPQFIFQYYEEEERQRGNFPDRFSGHQFPNYSSELNVNALLLGDSALYLCASSLVWGWEGYTFGSGTRLTVV.

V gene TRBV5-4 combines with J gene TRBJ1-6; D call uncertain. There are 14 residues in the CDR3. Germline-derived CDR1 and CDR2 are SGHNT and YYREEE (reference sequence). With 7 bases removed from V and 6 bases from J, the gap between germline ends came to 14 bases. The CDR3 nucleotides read TGTGCCAGCCATACTATCCTTGCTAATTCACCCCTCCACTTT. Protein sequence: CASHTILANSPLHF. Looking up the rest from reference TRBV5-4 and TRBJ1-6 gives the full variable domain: ETGVTQSPTHLIKTRGQQVTLRCSSQSGHNTVSWYQQALGQGPQFIFQYYREEENGRGNFPPRFSGLQFPNYSSELNVNALELDDSALYLCASHTILANSPLHFGNGTRLTVT.

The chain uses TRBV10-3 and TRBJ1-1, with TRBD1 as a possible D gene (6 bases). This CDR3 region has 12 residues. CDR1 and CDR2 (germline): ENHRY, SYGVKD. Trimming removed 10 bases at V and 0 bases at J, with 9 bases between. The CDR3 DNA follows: TGTGCCAGTGGGGGGCTGAACACTGAAGCTTTCTTT. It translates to CASGGLNTEAFF.

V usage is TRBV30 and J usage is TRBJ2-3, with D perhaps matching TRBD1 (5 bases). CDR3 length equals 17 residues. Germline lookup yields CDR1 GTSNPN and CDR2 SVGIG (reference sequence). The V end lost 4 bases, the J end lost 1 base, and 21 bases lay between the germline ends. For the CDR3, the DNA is TGTGCCTGGACATTTAGAGGAAGGGGCTCGGGCACAGATACGCAGTATTTT. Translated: CAWTFRGRGSGTDTQYF. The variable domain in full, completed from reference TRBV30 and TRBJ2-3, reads SQTIHQWPATLVQPVGSPLSLECTVEGTSNPNLYWYRQAAGRGLQLLFYSVGIGQISSEVPQNLSASRPQDRQFILSSKKLLLSDSGFYLCAWTFRGRGSGTDTQYFGPGTRLTVL.